A selection of T cell receptor beta chains follows, all from one sample in a study of blood T cell repertoires in COVID-19. Sequencing was performed with immunoSEQ multiplex PCR; in TCRdb, only in-frame clones are kept and a portion is missing. Of around 100,000 clones listed, approximately 91% are singletons. The sequencing input was peripheral blood. The receptors shown here come from a man aged 45-65 years with acute or convalescent COVID-19. CDR3s include the opening cysteine and the closing phenylalanine or tryptophan. The order of the fields is V gene, D gene, clone size, J gene, CDR3 protein, CDR3 DNA. The D gene is left open where the match is weak. Rows give clone size only sometimes, using once, few, many, or a class for an expanded clone.

TRBV5-5	NA	NA	TRBJ2-7	CASSLQSYEQYF	TGTGCCAGCAGCTTGCAGTCCTACGAGCAGTACTTC
TRBV24-1	NA	NA	TRBJ1-1	CATSDFKSSGENF	TGTGCCACCAGTGATTTTAAATCGTCCGGGGAGAACTTT
TRBV3-1/TRBV3-2	NA	NA	TRBJ1-5	CASSQESPGGNQPQHF	TGTGCCAGCAGCCAAGAGTCCCCGGGGGGGAATCAGCCCCAGCATTTT
TRBV6-6	TRBD2	NA	TRBJ2-7	CASTLSGGVYEQYF	TGTGCCAGCACCCTTAGCGGGGGAGTCTACGAGCAGTACTTC
TRBV7-9	NA	few	TRBJ1-2	CASTPPGVIGYTF	TGTGCCAGCACCCCGCCCGGGGTAATAGGCTACACCTTC
TRBV7-7	TRBD2	NA	TRBJ2-3	CASSLLAGGSDTQYF	TGTGCCAGCAGCTTACTCGCGGGGGGATCAGATACGCAGTATTTT
TRBV5-1	NA	NA	TRBJ1-1	CASSLSDTEAFF	TGCGCCAGCAGCTTGTCCGACACTGAAGCTTTCTTT
TRBV7-8	NA	few	TRBJ1-5	CASSLDRVPDQPQHF	TGTGCCAGCAGCTTAGACAGGGTACCTGATCAGCCCCAGCATTTT
TRBV30	TRBD1	NA	TRBJ1-2	CAWSPTGARDYGYTF	TGTGCCTGGAGCCCTACAGGGGCCCGGGACTATGGCTACACCTTC
TRBV27	TRBD1	NA	TRBJ1-1	CASRPQLQGARNTEAFF	TGTGCCAGCAGGCCCCAACTACAGGGGGCAAGGAACACTGAAGCTTTCTTT
TRBV27	TRBD1	NA	TRBJ1-2	CASSRQGRGYGYTF	TGTGCCAGCAGTCGACAGGGCCGCGGCTATGGCTACACCTTC
TRBV5-1	TRBD2	NA	TRBJ2-5	CASSWSGGETQYF	TGCGCCAGCAGCTGGAGCGGGGGGGAGACCCAGTACTTC
TRBV27	TRBD1	NA	TRBJ2-7	CASSPRQGGIREQYF	TGTGCCAGCAGTCCCAGACAGGGGGGTATAAGGGAGCAGTACTTC
TRBV7-6	NA	NA	TRBJ2-1	CASSGGSRGYNEQFF	TGTGCCAGCAGCGGGGGGTCGAGGGGTTACAATGAGCAGTTCTTC
TRBV28	NA	NA	TRBJ1-5	CASGLTGFQPQHF	TGTGCCAGCGGTTTAACAGGGTTTCAGCCCCAGCATTTT
TRBV6-5	NA	NA	TRBJ1-6	CASSYSSSYNSPLHF	TGTGCCAGCAGTTACTCGAGCTCCTATAATTCACCCCTCCACTTT
TRBV7-9	TRBD1	once	TRBJ1-6	CASSLRARTGDNSPLHF	TGTGCCAGCAGCTTAAGGGCTCGGACAGGTGACAATTCACCCCTCCACTTT
TRBV5-4	NA	NA	TRBJ2-2	CASSLAGVLTGELFF	TGTGCCAGCAGCTTGGCCGGGGTGCTCACCGGGGAGCTGTTTTTT
TRBV5-6	NA	NA	TRBJ1-6	CASSSFGWGDSPLHF	TGTGCCAGCAGCTCCTTCGGTTGGGGGGATTCACCCCTCCACTTT
TRBV18	TRBD1	NA	TRBJ1-6	CASSGDRDSPLHF	TGTGCCAGCTCAGGGGACAGGGATTCACCCCTCCACTTT
TRBV20-1	NA	NA	TRBJ1-2	CSASAPGHTSAYGYTF	TGCAGTGCTAGTGCGCCGGGACACACTTCGGCTTATGGCTACACCTTC
TRBV7-6	NA	NA	TRBJ2-5	CASSSFQETQYF	TGTGCCAGCAGCTCCTTCCAAGAGACCCAGTACTTC
TRBV5-4	TRBD1	NA	TRBJ1-3	CASSLDRGNTIYF	TGTGCCAGCAGCTTGGACAGGGGGAACACCATATATTTT
TRBV6-5	NA	NA	TRBJ2-1	CASRGAGVGEQFF	TGTGCCAGCAGGGGCGCAGGGGTGGGTGAGCAGTTCTTC
TRBV16	NA	NA	TRBJ1-1	CASSLGGGGTEAFF	TGTGCCAGCAGCCTAGGGGGTGGGGGCACTGAAGCTTTCTTT
TRBV28	TRBD1	NA	TRBJ1-2	CASSLGTGVGYTF	TGTGCCAGCAGTCTCGGGACAGGGGTTGGCTACACCTTC
TRBV9	NA	NA	TRBJ2-2	CASSPTELSTGELFF	TGTGCCAGCAGCCCGACGGAACTATCGACCGGGGAGCTGTTTTTT
TRBV4-1	TRBD2	NA	TRBJ2-3	CASSQRTSGAQGDTQYF	TGCGCCAGCAGCCAACGGACTAGCGGGGCCCAAGGGGATACGCAGTATTTT
TRBV19	TRBD2	NA	TRBJ2-3	CASISSGEVLPTDTQYF	TGTGCCAGTATTTCTAGCGGGGAGGTCTTGCCCACAGATACGCAGTATTTT
TRBV2	NA	NA	TRBJ1-1	CASNRERHTEAFF	TGTGCCAGCAATCGGGAGCGGCACACTGAAGCTTTCTTT
TRBV3-1/TRBV3-2	TRBD1	NA	TRBJ2-7	CASSRTTGILAYEQYF	TGTGCCAGCAGCCGCACGACAGGGATCCTTGCCTACGAGCAGTACTTC
TRBV27	TRBD1	NA	TRBJ1-4	CASRKRTGRLEKLFF	TGTGCCAGCAGGAAACGGACAGGACGCCTTGAAAAACTGTTTTTT
TRBV7-2	TRBD2	few	TRBJ2-7	CASSLGTSSSSYEQYF	TGTGCCAGCAGCTTAGGGACTAGTTCAAGCTCCTACGAGCAGTACTTC
TRBV7-3	TRBD1	NA	TRBJ2-1	CASSLDRGKGNEQFF	TGTGCCAGCAGCTTAGACAGGGGCAAGGGCAATGAGCAGTTCTTC
TRBV4-1	TRBD2	NA	TRBJ2-3	CASSQYLMTSGGSDTQYF	TGCGCCAGCAGCCAATACCTTATGACTAGCGGGGGCTCAGATACGCAGTATTTT
TRBV3-1/TRBV3-2	TRBD1	NA	TRBJ1-3	CASSQKGGQGSGNTIYF	TGTGCCAGCAGCCAGAAAGGGGGACAGGGCTCTGGAAACACCATATATTTT